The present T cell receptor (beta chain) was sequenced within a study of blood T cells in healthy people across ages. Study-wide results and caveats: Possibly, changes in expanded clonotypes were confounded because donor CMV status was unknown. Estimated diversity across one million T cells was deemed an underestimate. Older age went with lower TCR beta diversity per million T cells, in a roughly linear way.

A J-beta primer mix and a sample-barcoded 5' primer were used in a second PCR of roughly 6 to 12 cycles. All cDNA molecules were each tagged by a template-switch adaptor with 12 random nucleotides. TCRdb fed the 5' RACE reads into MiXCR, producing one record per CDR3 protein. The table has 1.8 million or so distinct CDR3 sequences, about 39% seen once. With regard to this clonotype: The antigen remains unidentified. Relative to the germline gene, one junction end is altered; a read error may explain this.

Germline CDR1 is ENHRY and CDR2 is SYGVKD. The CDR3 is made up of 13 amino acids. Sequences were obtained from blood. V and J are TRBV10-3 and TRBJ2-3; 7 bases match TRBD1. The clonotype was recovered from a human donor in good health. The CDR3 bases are TGTGCCGTCAGTGCGACAGGGAAAGATACGCAGTATTTT. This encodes CAVSATGKDTQYF.